This section outlines one T cell receptor (beta chain) sequence together with its context. These data are taken from a study of OX40 agonist ivuxolimab in advanced cancers. At the level of the study: Dose-escalation cases comprised hepatocellular carcinoma, melanoma, renal cell or head and neck cancer. Among those enrolled, mean age was about 62 years (range about 23 to 85) and 70% to 85% were male.

J was trimmed by 4 bases and V by 8 bases; bases with no gene match: 15. This CDR3 has 17 residues. CDR1 and CDR2 (germline): KGHSH, LQKENI. The assay was immunoSEQ multiplex PCR, and TCRdb's table has in-frame clones only and misses some. This table has approximately 41,000 clones, roughly nine tenths appearing once. The sequenced sample was CD4+ or CD8+ T cells sorted from blood, obtained in a trial of the OX40 agonist ivuxolimab. The clonotype was recovered from an adult with an advanced solid tumor such as melanoma, head and neck, liver or kidney cancer. V is TRBV18 and J is TRBJ1-4, with TRBD1 matching over 8 bases. Here the CDR3 DNA reads TGTGCCAGCGACGATGGGGACAGGATCACCCTTAATGAAAAACTGTTTTTT. Translated, it gives CASDDGDRITLNEKLFF.